Presented here are 11 T cell receptor beta chains from one specimen sequenced in a study of T cell responses to AZD1222 COVID-19 vaccine. Some clones are missing from TCRdb's copy, which holds only in-frame ones; the method was immunoSEQ multiplex PCR. The table lists 50,000 to 65,000 clones, around 89% of them singletons. The specimen comprised peripheral blood, sampled 28 days after the second AZD1222 dose. The receptors were gathered from an adult who received the AZD1222 COVID-19 vaccine.

V gene TRBV25-1 combines with J gene TRBJ1-1; D might be TRBD1 (5 bases). V was shortened by 1 base and J by 3 bases, with 12 bases between the two germline ends. The CDR3 has 15 residues. Germline lookup yields CDR1 MGHDK and CDR2 SYGVNS. DNA for the CDR3: TGTGCCAGCAGTGAATCGGTAGGGGCCGACACTGAAGCTTTCTTT. Its translation is CASSESVGADTEAFF.

The chain employs TRBV6-5 and TRBJ2-7; D remains unclear. The CDR3 has 13 residues. The germline V gene encodes CDR1 MNHEY and CDR2 SVGAGI. V was trimmed by 4 bases and J by 2 bases, leaving 9 bases between them. The DNA of the CDR3 is TGTGCCAGCAGTTTTGGCGTTGCCTACGAGCAGTACTTC. This sequence encodes CASSFGVAYEQYF.

The chain couples TRBV5-4 to TRBJ2-5; D gene ambiguous. Germline values: CDR1 SGHNT, CDR2 YYREEE (reference sequence). The CDR3 loop spans 16 amino acids. Trimming cost V 0 bases and J 0 bases, with 12 bases left between them. The CDR3 DNA reads TGTGCCAGCAGCTTGGCCAGCCAGCTGTACCAAGAGACCCAGTACTTC. This gives the protein CASSLASQLYQETQYF.

This chain joins TRBV21-1 and TRBJ2-2; the D call in the table, TRBD2, was not verified against the DNA. TRBV21-1 is given as a pseudogene. The CDR3 is made up of 17 amino acids. The CDR3 protein is CASSRAPTTRGTGELFF. Written as DNA, the CDR3 is TGTGCCAGCAGCCGAGCTCCGACTACCCGTGGCACCGGGGAGCTGTTTTTT.

The rearrangement joins TRBV19 to TRBJ1-5, with 12 bases identical to TRBD1. The V gene end was trimmed by 6 bases and the J gene end by 10 bases; junction bases not matched to a gene: 13. This CDR3 region has 16 residues. CDR1 is LNHDA and CDR2 is SQIVND in the germline V gene (reference sequence). CDR3 in DNA: TGTGCCAGTAGGTCGGCCGGGACAGGGGGCTTGTATCCCCAGCATTTT. It codes for CASRSAGTGGLYPQHF.

This sequence joins TRBV11-2 and TRBJ2-1; TRBD2 aligns across 14 bases. This CDR3 contains 18 residues. Germline V CDR1 and CDR2: SGHAT, FQNNGV. J lost 8 bases, V lost 5 bases, and 14 bases had no gene match. CDR3 loop: CASSKRQGLAGAGDEQFF. The CDR3 DNA is TGTGCCAGCAGCAAACGTCAGGGACTAGCGGGAGCGGGGGATGAGCAGTTCTTC.

The chain couples TRBV7-2 to TRBJ1-4, with D perhaps matching TRBD1 (6 bases). Trimming left V 0 bases short and J 7 bases short, with 9 bases between. The germline V gene encodes CDR1 SGHTA and CDR2 FQGNSA. The CDR3 is 14 amino acids. The CDR3 loop reads CASSLAGGGEKLFF. In DNA, the CDR3 is TGTGCCAGCAGCTTAGCCGGGGGCGGTGAAAAACTGTTTTTT.

The V call is TRBV12-2, the J call TRBJ2-7; the D segment call TRBD2 is taken from the table without a DNA check. TRBV12-2 is marked as a pseudogene. This CDR3 spans 14 amino acids. The CDR3 here is CASRLASGNYEQYF. The CDR3 DNA sequence: TGTGCAAGTCGCTTAGCCTCCGGGAACTACGAGCAGTACTTC.

The chain is built from TRBV28 and TRBJ2-7; TRBD2 aligns across 10 bases. The CDR3 runs 16 residues. After removal of 2 bases from V and 4 bases from J, the junction contained 8 bases not matched to a gene. Germline V gene lookup returns CDR1 MDHEN and CDR2 SYDVKM. The CDR3 sequence: CASSLEAGGGFYEQYF. The CDR3 region has the DNA TGTGCCAGCAGTTTAGAAGCGGGAGGGGGGTTTTACGAGCAGTACTTC.

This chain links TRBV7-3 with TRBJ2-2; D is unclear. V dropped 2 bases and J dropped 4 bases, with 8 bases sitting between them. The CDR3 loop spans 14 amino acids. Germline V gives CDR1 SGHTA, CDR2 FQGTGA. DNA of the CDR3: TGTGCCAGCAGCTTAGACGGATCCACCGGGGAGCTGTTTTTT. This translates into CASSLDGSTGELFF.

This rearrangement joins TRBV7-2 to TRBJ2-2; D is unresolved. The CDR3 has 15 residues. Per the germline V gene, CDR1 is SGHTA and CDR2 is FQGNSA. Trimming removed 2 bases at V and 2 bases at J, with 9 bases between. CDR3 amino acids: CASSLRPINTGELFF. The CDR3, as DNA: TGTGCCAGCAGCTTAAGGCCAATAAACACCGGGGAGCTGTTTTTT.